The 21 T cell receptor beta chains listed next were all sequenced from one sample in a study of neoadjuvant nivolumab and ipilimumab in lung cancer. Sequenced by immunoSEQ multiplex PCR; TCRdb stores in-frame clones only, minus some. The profile covers about 9,000 clones, with about 80% appearing a single time and roughly 8% taken by the ten largest. This material consisted of tumor tissue, taken after neoadjuvant nivolumab, alone or with ipilimumab, at or shortly before surgery. The source is an adult with non-small cell lung cancer.

The rearrangement uses TRBV2 and TRBJ2-2, with D perhaps matching TRBD1 (5 bases). Trimming stripped 8 bases from V and 3 bases from J, with 13 bases between. The CDR3 sequence is 14 residues long. CDR1 and CDR2 from the germline V gene are SNHLY and FYNNEI. The CDR3 here is CASGPGHHTGELFF. CDR3 sequence (DNA): TGTGCCAGCGGCCCTGGACATCACACCGGGGAGCTGTTTTTT.

The V and J genes are TRBV4-1 and TRBJ2-7; 10 nucleotides match TRBD2. The germline gives CDR1 MGHRA, CDR2 YSYEKL. This CDR3 contains 16 residues. The junction had 6 bases not matched to a gene; V was cut back by 1 base and J by 3 bases. CDR3 region: CASSQVPSSGSYEQYF. The CDR3 coding sequence is TGCGCCAGCAGCCAAGTTCCCTCTAGCGGGAGCTACGAGCAGTACTTC.

This chain joins TRBV30 and TRBJ1-5; D is unclear. The ends were cut back, 0 bases at V and 7 bases at J, with 10 bases in the middle. The CDR3 is made up of 13 amino acids. Germline V gene data show CDR1 as GTSNPN and CDR2 as SVGIG (reference sequence). The CDR3 loop is CAWSVQEGQPQHF. The CDR3 region has the DNA TGTGCCTGGAGTGTACAAGAGGGCCAGCCCCAGCATTTT.

The chain carries TRBV9 and TRBJ1-2; perhaps TRBD1 as D (5 bases). Germline CDR1 SGDLS, CDR2 YYNGEE. Trimming cost V 4 bases and J 8 bases, with 21 bases left between them. This CDR3 region has 15 residues. This CDR3 reads CASSPGTYDRKGYTF. The DNA of the CDR3 is TGTGCCAGCAGCCCCGGGACGTACGACCGGAAGGGCTACACCTTC.

The chain is built from TRBV5-1 and TRBJ2-1; D may be TRBD2 (5 bases). The V gene lost 0 bases and the J gene lost 7 bases, with 14 bases spanning the gap. CDR3 length: 15 amino acids. Germline V CDR1 and CDR2: SGHRS, YFSETQ. CDR3 sequence (DNA): TGCGCCAGCAGCTTGGTTGAAGCGGATTCGAATGAGCAGTTCTTC. Its translation: CASSLVEADSNEQFF. The variable domain in full, completed from reference TRBV5-1 and TRBJ2-1, reads KAGVTQTPRYLIKTRGQQVTLSCSPISGHRSVSWYQQTPGQGLQFLFEYFSETQRNKGNFPGRFSGRQFSNSRSEMNVSTLELGDSALYLCASSLVEADSNEQFFGPGTRLTVL.

The chain joins TRBV5-1 to TRBJ1-4; no definite D call. The CDR3 is made up of 15 amino acids. In germline, CDR1 is SGHRS, CDR2 YFSETQ. V shed 4 bases and J shed 7 bases, with 17 bases lying between them. The CDR3 here is CASSPDGIVGEKLFF. CDR3 coding DNA: TGCGCCAGCAGCCCGGACGGTATTGTTGGTGAAAAACTGTTTTTT.

V gene TRBV30 combines with J gene TRBJ1-2, with 7 bases that match TRBD1. The CDR3 totals 15 residues. V gave up 5 bases and J gave up 8 bases; unmatched junction bases: 17. Germline V gives CDR1 GTSNPN, CDR2 SVGIG (reference sequence). This chain's CDR3 is CAWLPSGQPVGGYTF. CDR3 coding DNA: TGTGCCTGGCTCCCATCGGGACAGCCCGTGGGCGGCTACACCTTC.

This rearrangement joins TRBV2 to TRBJ1-5; 9 bases match TRBD1. V dropped 4 bases and J dropped 8; count of bases not matched to a gene: 9. CDR3 length: 15 residues. From germline, CDR1 is SNHLY and CDR2 FYNNEI. CDR3 DNA sequence: TGTGCCAGCAGTGGGTTAGGACAGGGGACTGAGCCCCAGCATTTT. Amino acids: CASSGLGQGTEPQHF.

The chain links TRBV5-1 to TRBJ1-2, with 9 bases matching TRBD1. The germline gives CDR1 SGHRS, CDR2 YFSETQ. This CDR3 is 14 amino acids long. After removal of 3 bases from V and 7 bases from J, the junction contained 7 bases not matched to a gene. The CDR3 DNA sequence: TGCGCCAGCAGCTATACAGGGGGCGAAGGTGGCTACACCTTC. This codes for CASSYTGGEGGYTF.

This rearrangement joins TRBV10-3 to TRBJ2-1, with D maybe TRBD2 (7 bases). The CDR3 runs to 16 residues. Trimming left V 0 bases short and J 6 bases short, with 15 bases between. The germline gives CDR1 ENHRY, CDR2 SYGVKD. DNA for the CDR3: TGTGCCATCAGTGAGTCTGGCGGGGGCTACAGCAATGAGCAGTTCTTC. Its protein product is CAISESGGGYSNEQFF.

The chain couples TRBV5-4 to TRBJ1-2; TRBD1 agrees at 9 bases. This CDR3 comprises 16 residues. V was clipped by 0 bases and J by 7 bases; unmatched bases: 10. CDR1 is SGHNT, CDR2 YYREEE, per germline (reference sequence). CDR3 protein: CASSLGQGVAISGYTF. The DNA for the CDR3 is TGTGCCAGCAGCTTGGGACAGGGGGTCGCAATATCTGGCTACACCTTC.

The rearrangement joins TRBV29-1 to TRBJ2-1, with 8 bases aligning to TRBD2. The CDR3 is made up of 13 amino acids. Germline V gene sequence: CDR1 SQVTM, CDR2 ANQGSEA. J gave up 9 bases and V 6 bases, and 10 bases lay outside the gene matches. CDR3 nucleotides: TGCAGCGTCGCGGGGGGAGAGGGAATTGAGCAGTTCTTC. Amino acids: CSVAGGEGIEQFF.

The genes are TRBV5-6 and TRBJ2-3; D is uncertain. From germline, CDR1 is SGHDT and CDR2 YYEEEE. V lost 0 bases to trimming and J lost 2 bases, with 7 bases between them. The CDR3 totals 14 residues. Here the CDR3 reads CASSLAPYTDTQYF. The CDR3 DNA reads as TGTGCCAGCAGCTTGGCGCCCTACACAGATACGCAGTATTTT.

The chain recombines TRBV5-8 with TRBJ2-2; 7 bases line up with TRBD2. The J segment lost 1 base and the V segment lost 2 bases, leaving 2 bases of the junction unmatched. The CDR3 has 15 residues. Germline V gene lookup returns CDR1 SGHTS and CDR2 YDEGEE. The CDR3 nucleotides read TGTGCCAGCAGCTTAACGGGAGGGAACACCGGGGAGCTGTTTTTT. Translation gives CASSLTGGNTGELFF.

The CDR3 region has the DNA TGTGCCAGTAATTACGGGAGCGCCGGGGAGCTGTTTTTT. Protein product: CASNYGSAGELFF. The chain recombines TRBV19 with TRBJ2-2; D might be TRBD2 (6 bases). The ends were cut back, 7 bases at V and 6 bases at J, with 12 bases in the middle. The CDR3 is 13 residues long. Germline V lookup: CDR1 LNHDA, CDR2 SQIVND (reference sequence).

The V call is TRBV2, the J call TRBJ2-5; D might be TRBD1 (5 bases). The V gene lost 6 bases and the J gene lost 4 bases, with 18 bases spanning the gap. Per the germline V gene, CDR1 is SNHLY and CDR2 is FYNNEI. This CDR3 has 15 amino acids. CDR3 in DNA: TGTGCCAGCAGGGCGGACCTAGGGGTTGGAGAGACCCAGTACTTC. Protein product: CASRADLGVGETQYF. Full variable domain (missing parts from reference TRBV2 and TRBJ2-5): EPEVTQTPSHQVTQMGQEVILRCVPISNHLYFYWYRQILGQKVEFLVSFYNNEISEKSEIFDDQFSVERPDGSNFTLKIRSTKLEDSAMYFCASRADLGVGETQYFGPGTRLLVL.

The V gene is TRBV5-1, the J gene TRBJ1-1; D is ambiguous. V dropped 2 bases and J dropped 11 bases, with 19 bases sitting between them. CDR1 and CDR2 (germline): SGHRS, YFSETQ. The CDR3 runs 14 residues. The CDR3 loop reads CASSLGGDRLRAFF. DNA of the CDR3: TGCGCCAGCAGCTTAGGCGGAGACCGCCTTAGGGCTTTCTTT.

This clone is a singleton in its sample. The chain couples TRBV10-3 to TRBJ2-1; D is possibly TRBD2 (6 bases). V lost 3 bases and J 0 bases, leaving 9 bases between the germline ends. CDR1 ENHRY and CDR2 SYGVKD come from the germline V gene. CDR3 length equals 15 residues. CDR3 sequence: CAISEGDFSYNEQFF. The CDR3 bases are TGTGCCATCAGTGAAGGGGACTTCTCCTACAATGAGCAGTTCTTC.

This chain links TRBV5-5 with TRBJ1-3; 10 nucleotides match TRBD1. This CDR3 contains 15 residues. Germline assignment: CDR1 SGHKS and CDR2 YYEKEE (reference sequence). The V gene end was trimmed by 2 bases and the J gene end by 5 bases; junction bases not matched to a gene: 4. The CDR3 loop reads CASSFLGQGRNTIYF. The CDR3 DNA is TGTGCCAGCAGCTTCCTGGGACAGGGGAGAAACACCATATATTTT.

This rearrangement joins TRBV4-1 to TRBJ1-4; weak D call: TRBD1 (5 bases). Germline CDR1 MGHRA, CDR2 YSYEKL. Trimming stripped 4 bases from V and 8 bases from J, with 23 bases between. CDR3 length: 17 residues. The CDR3 coding sequence is TGCGCCAGCAGCCCGGGGCCTGGGGATCTTAACATGGAAAAACTGTTTTTT. Translating gives CASSPGPGDLNMEKLFF.

The chain joins TRBV10-3 to TRBJ2-3; the D gene is possibly TRBD2 (5 bases). The CDR3 contains 11 residues. With 5 bases removed from V and 5 bases from J, the gap between germline ends came to 5 bases. Germline CDR1 and CDR2: ENHRY and SYGVKD. Written as DNA, the CDR3 is TGTGCCATCAGTCGGGGAGATACGCAGTATTTT. Translating gives CAISRGDTQYF.